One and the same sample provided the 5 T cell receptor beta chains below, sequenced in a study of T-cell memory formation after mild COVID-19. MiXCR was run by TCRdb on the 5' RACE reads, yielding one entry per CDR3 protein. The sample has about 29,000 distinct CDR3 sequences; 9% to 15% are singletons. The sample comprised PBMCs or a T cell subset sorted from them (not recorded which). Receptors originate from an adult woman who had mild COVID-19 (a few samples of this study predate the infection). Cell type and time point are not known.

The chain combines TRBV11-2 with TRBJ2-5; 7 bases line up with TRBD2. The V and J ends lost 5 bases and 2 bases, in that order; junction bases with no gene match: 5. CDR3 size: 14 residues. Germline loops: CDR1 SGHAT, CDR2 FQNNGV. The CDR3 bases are TGTGCCAGCAGCCCGCGGGGGAAACAAGAGACCCAGTACTTC. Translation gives CASSPRGKQETQYF.

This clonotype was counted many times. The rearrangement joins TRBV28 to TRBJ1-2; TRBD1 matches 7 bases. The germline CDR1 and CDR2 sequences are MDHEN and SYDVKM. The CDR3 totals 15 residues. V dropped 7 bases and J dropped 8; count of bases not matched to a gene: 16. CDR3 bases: TGTGCCAGCAACCTTAAAGGAGGGGGCGCAGGAGGCTACACCTTC. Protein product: CASNLKGGGAGGYTF.

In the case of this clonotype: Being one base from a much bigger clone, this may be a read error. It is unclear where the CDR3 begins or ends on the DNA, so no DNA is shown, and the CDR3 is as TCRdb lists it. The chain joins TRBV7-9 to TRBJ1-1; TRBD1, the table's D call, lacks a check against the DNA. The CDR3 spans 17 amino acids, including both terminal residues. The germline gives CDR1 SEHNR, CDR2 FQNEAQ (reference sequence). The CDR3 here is CASSPPFGQGANTEVFF.

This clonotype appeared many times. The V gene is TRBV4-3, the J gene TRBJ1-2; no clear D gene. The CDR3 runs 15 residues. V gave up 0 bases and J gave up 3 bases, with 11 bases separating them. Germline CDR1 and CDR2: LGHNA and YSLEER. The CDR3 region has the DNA TGCGCCAGCAGCCAAGATTTGGGGTGGGACTATGGCTACACCTTC. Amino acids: CASSQDLGWDYGYTF.

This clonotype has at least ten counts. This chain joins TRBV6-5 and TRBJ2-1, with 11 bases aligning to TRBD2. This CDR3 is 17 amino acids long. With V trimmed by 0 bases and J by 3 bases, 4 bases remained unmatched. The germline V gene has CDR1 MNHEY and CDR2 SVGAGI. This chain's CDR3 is CASSYSSGGASYNEQFF. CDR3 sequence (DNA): TGTGCCAGCAGTTACTCTAGCGGGGGGGCAAGCTACAATGAGCAGTTCTTC.